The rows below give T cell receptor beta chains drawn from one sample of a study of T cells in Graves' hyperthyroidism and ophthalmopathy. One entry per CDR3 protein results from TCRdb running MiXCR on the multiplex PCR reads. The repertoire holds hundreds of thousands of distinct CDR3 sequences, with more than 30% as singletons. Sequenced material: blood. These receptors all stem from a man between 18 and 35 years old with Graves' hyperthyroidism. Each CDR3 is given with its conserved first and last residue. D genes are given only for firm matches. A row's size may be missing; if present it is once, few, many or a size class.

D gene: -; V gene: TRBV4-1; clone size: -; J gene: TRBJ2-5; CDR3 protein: CASSRTMILETQYF; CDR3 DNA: TGCGCCAGCAGCCGGACCATGATTCTCGAGACCCAGTACTTC
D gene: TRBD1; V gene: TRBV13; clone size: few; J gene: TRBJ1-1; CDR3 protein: CASYWTGEGTEAFF; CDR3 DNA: TGTGCCAGCTATTGGACAGGGGAGGGCACTGAAGCTTTCTTT
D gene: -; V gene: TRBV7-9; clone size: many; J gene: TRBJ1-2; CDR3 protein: CASSFAVTVSYGYTF; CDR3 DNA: TGTGCCAGCAGCTTTGCGGTAACCGTCTCCTATGGCTACACCTTC
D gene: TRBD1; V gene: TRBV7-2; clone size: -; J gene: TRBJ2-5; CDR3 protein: CASSLAPGFTGGETQYF; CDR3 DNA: TGTGCCAGCAGCTTAGCGCCCGGTTTCACAGGGGGAGAGACCCAGTACTTC
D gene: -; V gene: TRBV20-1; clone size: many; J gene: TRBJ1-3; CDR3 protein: CSAMYGNTIYF; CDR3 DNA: TGCAGTGCTATGTACGGAAACACCATATATTTT
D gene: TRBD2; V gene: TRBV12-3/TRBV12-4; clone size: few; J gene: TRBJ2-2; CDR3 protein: CASSPTSGRTGELFF; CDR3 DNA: TGTGCCAGCAGCCCGACTAGCGGGAGAACCGGGGAGCTGTTTTTT
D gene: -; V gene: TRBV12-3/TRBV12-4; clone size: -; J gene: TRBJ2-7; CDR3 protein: CASNLGGAVYEQYF; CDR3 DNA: TGTGCCAGCAATTTAGGAGGGGCTGTCTACGAGCAGTACTTC
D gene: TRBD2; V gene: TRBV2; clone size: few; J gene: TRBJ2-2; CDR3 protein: CASRTSGTNTGELFF; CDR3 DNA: TGTGCCAGCAGAACTAGCGGCACGAACACCGGGGAGCTGTTTTTT
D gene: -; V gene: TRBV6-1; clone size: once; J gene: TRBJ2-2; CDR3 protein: CASSFGEELFF; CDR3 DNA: TGTGCCAGCAGCTTTGGGGAGGAGCTGTTTTTT
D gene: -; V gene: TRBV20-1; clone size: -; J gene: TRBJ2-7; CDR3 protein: CSARALDGAGEQYF; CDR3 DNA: TGCAGTGCTAGAGCCCTTGACGGGGCAGGTGAGCAGTACTTC
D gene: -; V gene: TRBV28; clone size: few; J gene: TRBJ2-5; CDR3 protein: CASSALETQYF; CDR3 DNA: TGTGCCAGCAGTGCCCTGGAGACCCAGTACTTC
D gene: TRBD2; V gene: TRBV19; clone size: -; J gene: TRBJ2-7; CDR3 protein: CASSFSTGTSGDEQYF; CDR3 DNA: TGTGCCAGTAGCTTCTCTACCGGGACTAGCGGGGACGAGCAGTACTTC
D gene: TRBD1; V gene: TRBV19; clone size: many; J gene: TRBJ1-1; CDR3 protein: CASSTLDRRNTEAFF; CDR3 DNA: TGTGCCAGTAGTACCTTGGACAGGAGGAACACTGAAGCTTTCTTT
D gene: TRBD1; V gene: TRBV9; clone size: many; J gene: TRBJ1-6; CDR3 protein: CASKGTAANSPLHF; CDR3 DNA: TGTGCCAGCAAGGGGACAGCGGCGAATTCACCCCTCCACTTT
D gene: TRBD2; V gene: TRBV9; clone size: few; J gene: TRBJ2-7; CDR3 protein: CASSKGTSGSNEQYF; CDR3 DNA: TGTGCCAGCAGCAAAGGGACTAGCGGGAGTAACGAGCAGTACTTC
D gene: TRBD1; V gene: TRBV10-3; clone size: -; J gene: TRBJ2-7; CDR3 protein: CAISLLGTGNEQYF; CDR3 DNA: TGTGCCATCAGCCTACTCGGGACAGGGAACGAGCAGTACTTC
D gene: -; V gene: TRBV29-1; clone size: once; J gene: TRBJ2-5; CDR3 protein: CSVWVGDSQETQYF; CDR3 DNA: TGCAGCGTTTGGGTAGGCGACAGCCAAGAGACCCAGTACTTC
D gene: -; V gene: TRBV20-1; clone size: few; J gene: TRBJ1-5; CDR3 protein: CSARVLGGGGNQPQHF; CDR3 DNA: TGCAGTGCTAGAGTCCTAGGAGGGGGTGGCAATCAGCCCCAGCATTTT
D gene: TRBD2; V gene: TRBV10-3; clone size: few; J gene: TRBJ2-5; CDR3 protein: CAIRWGLADQETQYF; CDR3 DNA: TGTGCCATCAGATGGGGACTAGCGGACCAAGAGACCCAGTACTTC
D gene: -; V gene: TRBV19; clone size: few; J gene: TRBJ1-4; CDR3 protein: CASNPGRSNEKLFF; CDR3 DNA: TGTGCCAGTAATCCGGGACGGAGCAATGAAAAACTGTTTTTT
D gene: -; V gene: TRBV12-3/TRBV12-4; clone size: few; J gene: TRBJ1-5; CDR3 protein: CASSLRGIDQPQHF; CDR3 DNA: TGTGCCAGCAGTTTGAGGGGGATTGATCAGCCCCAGCATTTT
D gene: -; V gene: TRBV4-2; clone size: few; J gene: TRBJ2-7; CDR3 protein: CASSQDWREQYF; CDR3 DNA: TGTGCCAGCAGCCAAGACTGGCGCGAGCAGTACTTC
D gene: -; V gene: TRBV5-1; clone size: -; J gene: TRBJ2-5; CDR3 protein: CASRWDGPGETQYF; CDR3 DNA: TGCGCCAGCAGGTGGGACGGACCGGGGGAGACCCAGTACTTC